The clone carrying this T cell receptor beta chain was seen just once. As yet, its antigen is unknown. 5'RACE, which relied on constant-segment primers, yielded TCR alpha and TCR beta cDNA libraries carrying sample barcodes and UMIs. Using its own MiXCR run on the 5' RACE reads, TCRdb lists one record per CDR3 protein. The data show approximately 350,000 distinct CDR3 sequences, 28% seen once. Germline V CDR1 and CDR2: SGHDT, YYEEEE. V lost 4 bases and J lost 5; bases outside the gene matches: 7. This CDR3 has 16 amino acids. This sample stems from a study of T-cell memory formation after mild COVID-19. Study-wide points: Largely, contracting CD4+ clones fell within CM and EM, and contracting CD8+ clones within EMRA. There was a balanced CD4/CD8 profile in clones contracting day 15 to 85, and later expanders leaned CD4+. Prior to infection, memory already included some responding clones, suggesting cross-reactive memory joined.

The sequence derives from an adult woman who had mild COVID-19 (a few samples of this study predate the infection). Cell type and time point are not known. Material for sequencing was PBMCs or a T cell subset sorted from them (not recorded which). The chain joins TRBV5-6 to TRBJ1-6; TRBD1 agrees at 9 bases. As DNA, the CDR3 is TGTGCCAGCAGCCAGGACAGGGGAATTAATAATTCACCCCTCCACTTT. Its protein is CASSQDRGINNSPLHF.